These 32 T cell receptor beta chains share one sample of origin, sequenced in a study of cytomegalovirus exposure and HLA in healthy donors. Primers: 60 Vbeta forward and 13 Jbeta reverse. TCRdb's table, derived via immunoSEQ multiplex PCR, lists solely in-frame clones and lacks some. This specimen shows approximately 40,000 clones; the ten leading clones hold about 1.8%. Sequencing was performed on PBMCs. The receptors come from a young woman in good health and CMV-seronegative.

J is TRBJ2-5 and V is TRBV27; D is ambiguous. Germline CDR1 reads MNHEY; CDR2 reads SMNVEV (reference sequence). The CDR3 length is 13 residues. V gave up 2 bases and J gave up 1 base, with 5 bases separating them. The CDR3 protein is CASSLKLQETQYF. The CDR3 nucleotides are TGTGCCAGCAGTTTAAAGCTCCAAGAGACCCAGTACTTC.

The genes are TRBV9 and TRBJ2-1; 7 bases are a match to TRBD2. CDR1 is SGDLS and CDR2 is YYNGEE in the germline V gene. The CDR3 runs 16 residues. The V and J ends lost 4 bases and 0 bases, in that order; junction bases with no gene match: 7. The CDR3 region has the DNA TGTGCCAGCAGCCCCATCGGGGGGAGCTCCTACAATGAGCAGTTCTTC. Protein product: CASSPIGGSSYNEQFF.

CDR3 sequence (DNA): TGTGCCAGTAGTCAGGACAGAGCGATAACGAAAGAGAACACTGAAGCTTTCTTT. This encodes CASSQDRAITKENTEAFF. The J gene is TRBJ1-1, the V gene TRBV19; tentatively, D is TRBD1 (6 bases). This CDR3 is 18 amino acids long. V was trimmed by 5 bases and J by 1 base, leaving 23 bases between them. Germline assignment: CDR1 LNHDA and CDR2 SQIVND (reference sequence).

The rearrangement links TRBV12-5 to TRBJ2-7, with D unresolved. Trimming pared 3 bases from V and 7 bases from J, leaving 7 bases between. The CDR3 length is 11 residues. Per the germline V gene, CDR1 is LGHNT and CDR2 is FRNRAP. The CDR3 reads CASGFRLEQYF. Here the CDR3 DNA reads TGTGCTAGTGGTTTCCGTCTGGAGCAGTACTTC.

V usage is TRBV6-5 and J usage is TRBJ1-2; TRBD1 aligns across 8 bases. V gave up 8 bases and J gave up 9 bases; unmatched junction bases: 17. Germline V CDR1 and CDR2: MNHEY, SVGAGI. CDR3 length: 15 residues. This CDR3 reads CASRRTGKSRARYTF. The CDR3, as DNA: TGTGCCAGCCGGCGGACAGGGAAAAGTCGGGCGCGCTACACCTTC.

This chain uses TRBV29-1 with TRBJ2-3, with 9 bases that match TRBD1. The CDR3 is 14 amino acids. Germline V CDR1 and CDR2: SQVTM, ANQGSEA. J was trimmed by 5 bases and V by 7 bases; bases with no gene match: 10. CDR3 sequence: CSAGTGGAGDTQYF. The CDR3 DNA sequence: TGCAGCGCTGGAACAGGGGGCGCGGGAGATACGCAGTATTTT.

As for this clone: Other DNA sequences in the sample encode the same CDR3. The chain uses TRBV30 and TRBJ2-5, with D perhaps matching TRBD2 (5 bases). Trimming removed 4 bases at V and 6 bases at J, with 12 bases between. This CDR3 region has 12 residues. Germline values: CDR1 GTSNPN, CDR2 SVGIG (reference sequence). CDR3 coding DNA: TGTGCCTGGACAACTGGAGGAAAGACCCAGTACTTC. Translation gives CAWTTGGKTQYF.

The chain recombines TRBV18 with TRBJ1-5; no definite D call. The germline V gene has CDR1 KGHSH and CDR2 LQKENI. This CDR3 contains 13 residues. The ends were cut back, 3 bases at V and 1 base at J, with 4 bases in the middle. The CDR3 reads CASSPASNQPQHF. The CDR3 nucleotides are TGTGCCAGCTCACCTGCGAGCAATCAGCCCCAGCATTTT.

Concerning this clone itself: A read error may account for a junction end that differs from germline. The chain combines TRBV18 with TRBJ2-2; the D is unclear. The length of the CDR3 is 16 residues. CDR1 is KGHSH and CDR2 is LQKENI in the germline V gene. CDR3 coding DNA: TGTGCCAGCGCACCAATCCCACAGCCGAACACCGGGGAGCTGTTTTTT. Protein: CASAPIPQPNTGELFF.

The chain joins TRBV4-3 to TRBJ1-4, with D perhaps matching TRBD1 (6 bases). The CDR3 sequence is 16 residues long. Trimming shortened V by 0 bases and J by 10 bases, and 18 bases separated the two germline ends. The germline gives CDR1 LGHNA, CDR2 YSLEER. The CDR3 loop is CASSQETGKGGTKLFF. The CDR3 coding sequence is TGCGCCAGCAGCCAAGAGACCGGGAAAGGGGGTACAAAACTGTTTTTT.

The chain links TRBV4-1 to TRBJ2-7; D is unresolved. Trimming removed 0 bases at V and 0 bases at J, with 12 bases between. From germline, CDR1 is MGHRA and CDR2 YSYEKL. The length of the CDR3 is 16 residues. Here the CDR3 reads CASSQDLAENSYEQYF. In nucleotides, the CDR3 is TGCGCCAGCAGCCAAGATTTAGCAGAGAACTCCTACGAGCAGTACTTC.

The chain uses TRBV7-9 and TRBJ2-7, with 11 nucleotides matching TRBD2. V shed 2 bases, J shed 3 bases, and the junction held 3 bases outside the gene matches. The CDR3 has 15 residues. From germline, CDR1 is SEHNR and CDR2 FQNEAQ (reference sequence). CDR3 residues: CASSLTSGSIYEQYF. The CDR3 DNA follows: TGTGCCAGCAGCTTAACTAGCGGGAGTATCTACGAGCAGTACTTC.

The V gene is TRBV10-3, the J gene TRBJ1-1; D might be TRBD1 (6 bases). The CDR3 sequence is 17 residues long. V was trimmed by 4 bases and J by 3 bases, leaving 21 bases between them. Germline V gene sequence: CDR1 ENHRY, CDR2 SYGVKD. The CDR3: CAISAQTGGSAYTEAFF. The CDR3 nucleotides are TGTGCCATCAGTGCTCAGACAGGAGGTTCTGCGTACACTGAAGCTTTCTTT.

This rearrangement joins TRBV20-1 to TRBJ2-5; D is unclear. Germline CDR1 is DFQATT and CDR2 is SNEGSKA (reference sequence). V shed 5 bases and J shed 5 bases, with 9 bases lying between them. CDR3 size: 11 residues. CDR3 loop: CSAESRETQYF. The CDR3 DNA reads as TGCAGTGCTGAAAGCAGGGAGACCCAGTACTTC.

This sequence joins TRBV5-1 and TRBJ2-7, with 9 positions matching TRBD1. V gave up 0 bases and J gave up 1 base; unmatched junction bases: 8. The CDR3 totals 17 residues. Germline V CDR1 and CDR2: SGHRS, YFSETQ. This CDR3 reads CASSLVRSGTGSYEQYF. CDR3 DNA sequence: TGCGCCAGCAGCTTGGTCCGATCGGGGACAGGGTCCTACGAGCAGTACTTC.

This rearrangement joins TRBV19 to TRBJ2-1; tentative D call: TRBD1 (6 bases). Germline V gene data show CDR1 as LNHDA and CDR2 as SQIVND (reference sequence). V lost 5 bases and J 6 bases, leaving 32 bases between the germline ends. The CDR3 is made up of 20 amino acids. CDR3 sequence (DNA): TGTGCCAGTAGTCCGGTAGGGGGTAGAGGGGTACCGAGGACGTCCAATGAGCAGTTCTTC. Translation gives CASSPVGGRGVPRTSNEQFF.

The chain combines TRBV6-1 with TRBJ2-7, with D uncertain. Germline CDR1 is MNHNS and CDR2 is SASEGT. V dropped 8 bases and J dropped 0 bases, with 11 bases sitting between them. The CDR3 spans 13 residues. The chain's CDR3 is CASLSISSYEQYF. CDR3 in DNA: TGTGCCAGCCTCAGTATAAGCTCCTACGAGCAGTACTTC.

The rearrangement joins TRBV6-5 to TRBJ1-2, with TRBD1 as a possible D gene (6 bases). The germline gives CDR1 MNHEY, CDR2 SVGAGI. The CDR3 extends over 13 amino acids. V lost 6 bases, J lost 4 bases, and 12 bases lay in between. The CDR3 region is CASSLQGPYGYTF. The CDR3 region has the DNA TGTGCCAGCAGCCTTCAGGGGCCCTATGGCTACACCTTC.

This rearrangement joins TRBV9 to TRBJ2-3, with D possibly TRBD2 on 6 matching bases. V lost 6 bases and J 0 bases, leaving 17 bases between the germline ends. Looked up from germline, CDR1 is SGDLS and CDR2 is YYNGEE. CDR3 length: 16 amino acids. CDR3 nucleotides: TGTGCCAGCACCAAAGACGGAGGGGCTAGCACAGATACGCAGTATTTT. Protein product: CASTKDGGASTDTQYF.

The chain uses TRBV6-5 and TRBJ1-2, with TRBD1 identical over 7 bases. The CDR3 totals 14 residues. V lost 4 bases and J lost 5; bases outside the gene matches: 7. Germline V gene lookup returns CDR1 MNHEY and CDR2 SVGAGI. CDR3 bases: TGTGCCAGCAGTTCAGCCGGGACAGTTTATGGCTACACCTTC. It yields the protein CASSSAGTVYGYTF.

The V gene is TRBV19, the J gene TRBJ1-5; TRBD1 might be the D (5 bases). Trimming took off 6 bases at V and 0 bases at J, with 12 bases between the two ends. The CDR3 is 15 amino acids. Looked up from germline, CDR1 is LNHDA and CDR2 is SQIVND (reference sequence). The CDR3 DNA reads as TGTGCCAGTAGCCCTTCAGGGTATAGCAATCAGCCCCAGCATTTT. Translation gives CASSPSGYSNQPQHF.

This rearrangement joins TRBV2 to TRBJ1-1, with unresolved D. The V end was cut by 7 bases, the J end by 1 base, with 13 bases between. CDR1 and CDR2 (germline): SNHLY, FYNNEI. CDR3 size: 14 residues. The CDR3 sequence: CASNYRGSNTEAFF. As DNA, the CDR3 is TGTGCCAGCAATTATCGAGGGTCGAACACTGAAGCTTTCTTT.

The V and J genes are TRBV5-1 and TRBJ2-3, with TRBD1 matching 7 bases. The CDR3 extends over 15 amino acids. V gave up 2 bases and J gave up 0 bases; unmatched junction bases: 3. Germline-derived CDR1 and CDR2 are SGHRS and YFSETQ. CDR3: CASSLGGPSTDTQYF. The CDR3 DNA reads as TGCGCCAGCAGCTTAGGGGGCCCTAGCACAGATACGCAGTATTTT.

The CDR3 sequence: CASSLAISASGRAGEQYF. Here the CDR3 DNA reads TGTGCCAGCAGCTTAGCAATTTCGGCTAGCGGGAGGGCCGGGGAGCAGTACTTC. The chain joins TRBV7-2 to TRBJ2-7; TRBD2 agrees at 12 bases. Unmatched junction bases numbered 13, after V lost 0 bases and J lost 7 bases. Germline lookup yields CDR1 SGHTA and CDR2 FQGNSA. The length of the CDR3 is 18 residues.

This chain uses TRBV18 with TRBJ1-5; 7 positions agree with TRBD1. CDR3 length equals 15 residues. The J segment lost 0 bases and the V segment lost 4 bases, leaving 3 bases of the junction unmatched. The V gene's germline CDR1 is KGHSH and CDR2 LQKENI. As DNA, the CDR3 is TGTGCCAGCTCACAACAGGGGAATAGCAATCAGCCCCAGCATTTT. Translation gives CASSQQGNSNQPQHF.

V and J are TRBV11-3 and TRBJ2-1, with 8 bases identical to TRBD2. The CDR3 has 14 amino acids. V was pared by 4 bases and J by 9 bases, with 8 bases of the junction left unmatched. Germline V gives CDR1 SGHNT, CDR2 YENEEA. The chain's CDR3 is CASSSGTRRGEQFF. The CDR3 DNA is TGTGCCAGCAGCTCCGGGACTAGACGGGGTGAGCAGTTCTTC.

The genes are TRBV4-3 and TRBJ2-3; 11 positions match TRBD2. The junction had 4 bases not matched to a gene; V was cut back by 1 base and J by 4 bases. The germline CDR1 and CDR2 sequences are LGHNA and YSLEER. The CDR3 consists of 16 residues. CDR3 protein: CASSQVTSGNADTQYF. CDR3 DNA: TGCGCCAGCAGCCAAGTGACTAGCGGGAATGCAGATACGCAGTATTTT.

The V and J genes are TRBV6-5 and TRBJ2-5; D may be TRBD2 (7 bases). With 0 bases removed from V and 7 bases from J, the gap between germline ends came to 9 bases. Germline lookup yields CDR1 MNHEY and CDR2 SVGAGI. The CDR3 covers 13 residues. CDR3 region: CASSYSGGGTQYF. CDR3 DNA: TGTGCCAGCAGTTACTCAGGGGGGGGGACCCAGTACTTC.

The chain uses TRBV30 and TRBJ1-2, with a weak D call TRBD1 (6 bases). The germline CDR1 and CDR2 sequences are GTSNPN and SVGIG (reference sequence). This CDR3 has 14 residues. Trimming removed 4 bases from V and 7 bases from J, with 19 bases in between. CDR3 DNA: TGTGCCTGGACCACCCCCGGGGGGGCGGGTGGCTACACCTTC. It translates to CAWTTPGGAGGYTF.

This sequence joins TRBV5-1 and TRBJ1-1, with unresolved D. Germline-derived CDR1 and CDR2 are SGHRS and YFSETQ. Trimming took 2 bases from V and 1 from J, leaving 18 bases between them. The CDR3 consists of 17 residues. Written as DNA, the CDR3 is TGCGCCAGCAGCTTCCGGACGGGCGGGGTTGCGAACACTGAAGCTTTCTTT. Translation gives CASSFRTGGVANTEAFF.

The J gene is TRBJ2-1, the V gene TRBV30; tentative D call: TRBD2 (5 bases). V lost 2 bases, J lost 9 bases, and 11 bases lay in between. CDR1 is GTSNPN, CDR2 SVGIG, per germline (reference sequence). There are 12 residues in the CDR3. CDR3 sequence reads: CAWSRSGGEQFF. The CDR3 bases are TGTGCCTGGAGTCGTAGTGGAGGTGAGCAGTTCTTC.

V is TRBV10-2 and J is TRBJ2-1; no definite D call. CDR1 WSHSY and CDR2 SAAADI come from the germline V gene. Trimming stripped 2 bases from V and 9 bases from J, with 5 bases between. The CDR3 totals 11 residues. DNA of the CDR3: TGCGCCAGCAGTGAGGTCGGTGAGCAGTTCTTC. Its protein is CASSEVGEQFF.